Below, 20 T cell receptor beta chains from the same sample are listed, as sequenced in a study of human T cells and chemical hapten exposure (dated by TCRdb to the early 2020s). This specimen's time point label, interpreted: patch test 2, 6 weeks after DPC sensitization. The treatment or condition label, as the study defines it: therapeutic diphenylcyclopropenone sensitization with weekly scalp DPC. The method behind the library was RACE. The run used a NextSeq 500. Using fastp at Q25 and MiXCR, TCRdb reprocessed the public reads and kept productive beta chains. Rows are unified per CDR3 protein, each entry keeping the most common DNA and genes. The sample table contains fewer than 100,000 distinct CDR3 sequences; only one count was recorded for roughly 12% of them. The ten top clones hold 1.5% to 2% of the sample. Sequencing was performed on whole blood, taken in connection with sensitization to the hapten diphenylcyclopropenone (DPC). The receptors derive from a man aged 18 to 30 with alopecia areata. Some clones in this sample may be carry-over from other donors' samples.

This chain joins TRBV20-1 and TRBJ1-2; 8 nucleotides agree with TRBD1. The CDR3 spans 15 residues. Germline V gives CDR1 DFQATT, CDR2 SNEGSKA (reference sequence). With 3 bases clipped from V and 4 bases from J, the junction kept 10 bases outside the gene matches. The DNA for the CDR3 is TGCAGTGCTAGTTACCCCAGGGGGCACAGCTATGGCTACACCTTC. Its translation is CSASYPRGHSYGYTF.

This clonotype has more than one count but fewer than ten. The CDR3 DNA reads as TGTGCCAGCAGTTTGGGGGTCGAGCAGTACTTC. Amino acid sequence: CASSLGVEQYF. The rearrangement joins TRBV28 to TRBJ2-7; D possibly uses TRBD1 or TRBD2 (5 bases each). This CDR3 region has 11 residues. V was clipped by 3 bases and J by 6 bases, with 6 bases between them. Germline CDR1 and CDR2: MDHEN and SYDVKM.

The sample holds a few counts of this clonotype. The V and J genes are TRBV7-2 and TRBJ1-2; the match to TRBD1 covers 9 bases. The V gene's germline CDR1 is SGHTA and CDR2 FQGNSA. J lost 7 bases, V lost 1 base, and 4 bases had no gene match. This CDR3 is 14 amino acids long. For the CDR3, the DNA is TGTGCCAGCAGCTTAGGACAGGGGGTCAGTGGCTACACCTTC. Its translation is CASSLGQGVSGYTF.

This clonotype appeared many times. The rearrangement joins TRBV4-2 to TRBJ2-2; D gene ambiguous. CDR1 is LGHNA and CDR2 is YNFKEQ in the germline V gene. This CDR3 has 15 amino acids. Trimming took off 0 bases at V and 5 bases at J, with 10 bases between the two ends. Here the CDR3 reads CASSQDGQITGELFF. In DNA, the CDR3 is TGTGCCAGCAGCCAAGATGGGCAGATTACCGGGGAGCTGTTTTTT.

This clonotype was seen many times. The chain is built from TRBV4-1 and TRBJ2-3; 12 bases line up with TRBD2. CDR1 and CDR2 (germline): MGHRA, YSYEKL. The V gene end was trimmed by 3 bases and the J gene end by 5 bases; junction bases not matched to a gene: 6. The CDR3 covers 16 residues. The chain's CDR3 is CASSHQAGLAGDTQYF. The CDR3 DNA follows: TGCGCCAGCAGCCATCAAGCGGGACTAGCGGGAGATACGCAGTATTTT.

This clonotype was counted a single time. The chain couples TRBV7-6 to TRBJ2-5; D is undetermined. Trimming stripped 2 bases from V and 4 bases from J, with 8 bases between. CDR1 SGHVS and CDR2 FNYEAQ come from the germline V gene. CDR3 length: 13 residues. The CDR3 protein is CASSLTDRETQYF. DNA for the CDR3: TGTGCCAGCAGCTTAACGGATAGAGAGACCCAGTACTTC.

The CDR3 region has the DNA TGCAGTCGACTAGCGGGGGGGCCGGAGCAGTACTTC. Its translation: CSRLAGGPEQYF. The rearrangement links TRBV20-1 to TRBJ2-7, with 14 bases fitting TRBD2. The CDR3 has 12 amino acids. Germline trimming cut 8 bases from V and 7 bases from J; bases unmatched to any gene: 4. From germline, CDR1 is DFQATT and CDR2 SNEGSKA (reference sequence).

The CDR3 DNA reads TGCAGCGTTGCCGGGGGCACAGATACGCAGTATTTT. It codes for CSVAGGTDTQYF. The J gene is TRBJ2-3, the V gene TRBV29-1, with a possible D match to TRBD2 (5 bases). Germline CDR1 is SQVTM and CDR2 is ANQGSEA. The CDR3 runs 12 residues. V shed 4 bases and J shed 1 base, with 6 bases lying between them.

This clonotype was counted at least ten times. The chain recombines TRBV6-5 with TRBJ2-1; 9 nucleotides line up with TRBD2. CDR1 is MNHEY, CDR2 SVGAGI, per germline. V lost 0 bases to trimming and J lost 5 bases; unmatched junction nucleotides: 8. The CDR3 runs to 17 residues. The CDR3 here is CASSYSRERGANNEQFF. CDR3 nucleotide sequence: TGTGCCAGCAGTTACTCGAGGGAGCGGGGGGCGAACAATGAGCAGTTCTTC.

The rearrangement links TRBV7-7 to TRBJ2-2; D call uncertain. The CDR3 is 14 amino acids. The V gene lost 2 bases and the J gene lost 5 bases, with 9 bases spanning the gap. Germline V gene lookup returns CDR1 SSHAT and CDR2 FNYEAQ (reference sequence). CDR3: CASSLSTGTGELFF. The CDR3 nucleotides are TGTGCCAGCAGCTTATCCACGGGTACCGGGGAGCTGTTTTTT. The full variable domain, with the rest looked up from reference TRBV7-7 and TRBJ2-2, is GAGVSQSPRYKVTKRGQDVTLRCDPISSHATLYWYQQALGQGPEFLTYFNYEAQPDKSGLPSDRFSAERPEGSISTLTIQRTEQRDSAMYRCASSLSTGTGELFFGEGSRLTVL.

The V gene is TRBV14, the J gene TRBJ1-6; D unresolved. The CDR3 is 12 amino acids. Germline V gives CDR1 SGHDN, CDR2 FVKESK. V shed 3 bases and J shed 10 bases, with 7 bases lying between them. CDR3 nucleotides: TGTGCCAGCAGCCAGGGTTGGTCACCCCTCCACTTT. It yields the protein CASSQGWSPLHF.

In this sample, this clonotype turned up many times. This chain connects TRBV13 to TRBJ1-1, with TRBD1 identical over 10 bases. This CDR3 spans 17 amino acids. Per the germline V gene, CDR1 is PRHDT and CDR2 is FYEKMQ (reference sequence). The J segment lost 0 bases and the V segment lost 5 bases, leaving 9 bases of the junction unmatched. CDR3 sequence (DNA): TGTGCCAGCAGCCGCCAAAAGACAGGGGGCTTGAACACTGAAGCTTTCTTT. This sequence encodes CASSRQKTGGLNTEAFF.

The chain is built from TRBV5-5 and TRBJ2-5; perhaps TRBD2 as D (6 bases). The CDR3 consists of 15 residues. Trimming took off 4 bases at V and 3 bases at J, with 16 bases between the two ends. In germline, CDR1 is SGHKS, CDR2 YYEKEE (reference sequence). In DNA, the CDR3 is TGTGCCAGCAGCCCTCCAGGGACTGTCGAAGAGACCCAGTACTTC. It codes for CASSPPGTVEETQYF.

The table lists this clonotype with many counts. The rearrangement links TRBV28 to TRBJ1-4; D not resolved. Germline assignment: CDR1 MDHEN and CDR2 SYDVKM. This CDR3 is 13 amino acids long. Trimming left V 5 bases short and J 8 bases short, with 12 bases between. The CDR3 DNA sequence: TGTGCCAGCAGTCCTCCATTATGGGAAAAACTGTTTTTT. This codes for CASSPPLWEKLFF.

This clonotype was recorded a few times. The chain is built from TRBV20-1 and TRBJ2-7; 11 bases line up with TRBD1. V gave up 7 bases and J gave up 3 bases; unmatched junction bases: 11. There are 15 residues in the CDR3. CDR1 is DFQATT, CDR2 SNEGSKA, per germline (reference sequence). The CDR3 DNA sequence: TGCAGTGTTACCCGTCCGGGACAGGGGGACTACGAGCAGTACTTC. It translates to CSVTRPGQGDYEQYF.

In this sample, this clonotype turned up a few times. The chain has TRBV5-1 and TRBJ1-6; D is unclear. V lost 4 bases to trimming and J lost 5 bases, with 7 bases between them. The CDR3 has 13 amino acids. Germline lookup yields CDR1 SGHRS and CDR2 YFSETQ. CDR3 coding DNA: TGCGCCAGCAGCCAGCACGATAATTCACCCCTCCACTTT. It encodes CASSQHDNSPLHF.

The chain uses TRBV20-1 and TRBJ2-3, with 9 bases lining up with TRBD2. V was pared by 3 bases and J by 5 bases, with 3 bases of the junction left unmatched. Germline values: CDR1 DFQATT, CDR2 SNEGSKA (reference sequence). The CDR3 runs to 13 residues. This CDR3 reads CSASLAGRDTQYF. In DNA, the CDR3 is TGCAGTGCTAGCCTAGCGGGGAGAGATACGCAGTATTTT.

This clonotype was seen ten or more times. The chain combines TRBV4-2 with TRBJ1-5, with no clear D. The CDR3 extends over 15 amino acids. Trimming shortened V by 0 bases and J by 0 bases, and 6 bases separated the two germline ends. Germline V gene lookup returns CDR1 LGHNA and CDR2 YNFKEQ. The CDR3 protein is CASSQDQYSNQPQHF. The CDR3 DNA is TGTGCCAGCAGCCAAGATCAGTATAGCAATCAGCCCCAGCATTTT.

This clonotype has only a few counts. The rearrangement uses TRBV20-1 and TRBJ1-1, with 8 bases lining up with TRBD1. CDR1 is DFQATT and CDR2 is SNEGSKA in the germline V gene (reference sequence). This CDR3 spans 17 amino acids. The V gene end was trimmed by 4 bases and the J gene end by 1 base; junction bases not matched to a gene: 14. The CDR3 region is CSATHWRGTGQNTEAFF. The CDR3 coding sequence is TGCAGTGCTACCCATTGGCGCGGGACAGGCCAGAACACTGAAGCTTTCTTT.

The V and J genes are TRBV29-1 and TRBJ2-7; 7 bases line up with TRBD1. Germline CDR1 is SQVTM and CDR2 is ANQGSEA. Losses at the gene ends were 2 bases for V and 1 base for J; bases not matched to a gene: 8. The CDR3 loop spans 15 amino acids. CDR3 protein: CSVERDSEGSYEQYF. The DNA of the CDR3 is TGCAGCGTTGAACGGGACAGCGAGGGTTCCTACGAGCAGTACTTC.